A single sample gave rise to the 26 T cell receptor beta chains below, sequenced in a study of tumor-infiltrating lymphocytes in primary liver carcinoma. RNA and DNA were co-extracted from roughly 20-30 mg of unsorted bulk tissue. Priming with a constant-region primer yielded TCR beta cDNA from about 450 ng total RNA. Generation of the TCR beta libraries relied on three nested multiplex PCR rounds using slightly modified ARM-PCR. TRBV1-TRBV30 forward primers paired with a C-beta reverse primer were used in the first two PCR rounds, which ran roughly 9 cycles each. A single record per CDR3 protein comes from TCRdb applying MiXCR to the multiplex PCR reads. Here the sample spans 90,000 to 150,000 distinct CDR3 sequences, around two thirds being singletons. Input material: tumor-adjacent normal liver tissue. These TCRs come from a woman aged 55 to 70 with primary liver carcinoma and hepatitis B virus infection.

There are many counts of this clonotype. The rearrangement uses TRBV13 and TRBJ1-1, with D uncertain. This CDR3 has 13 residues. CDR1 is PRHDT and CDR2 is FYEKMQ in the germline V gene (reference sequence). The V end lost 1 base, the J end lost 6 bases, and 9 bases lay between the germline ends. Here the CDR3 reads CASSLDLSAEAFF. The CDR3 nucleotides read TGTGCCAGCAGCTTAGACCTATCAGCTGAAGCTTTCTTT.

Notes on this clonotype: The junction shows a germline mismatch at one end, possibly a read error. CDR3 region: CTGSFTGQKNEKLFF. Here the CDR3 DNA reads TGTACCGGCAGCTTTACGGGACAGAAAAATGAGAAACTGTTTTTT. This chain connects TRBV11-2 to TRBJ1-4, with TRBD1 matching over 7 bases. The CDR3 spans 15 residues. CDR1 is SGHAT, CDR2 FQNNGV, per germline.

Comments on this clonotype: Here the CDR3 omits its conserved ending phenylalanine or tryptophan, so a read error is the likely source. The gene calls are TRBV11-2 and TRBJ1-5; maybe TRBD1 (5 bases). The CDR3 spans 13 residues. The V gene lost 5 bases and the J gene lost 5 bases, with 10 bases spanning the gap. CDR1 is SGHAT, CDR2 FQNNGV, per germline. CDR3 nucleotide sequence: TGTGCCAGCAGCCAAGAGGGACATCAGCCCCAGCATCTT. Translating gives CASSQEGHQPQHL.

With respect to this clonotype: The conserved final phenylalanine or tryptophan is absent from the CDR3, which likely points to a read error. V usage is TRBV5-6 and J usage is TRBJ2-1; 12 bases fit TRBD2. The CDR3 length is 15 residues. J lost 8 bases, V lost 4 bases, and 7 bases had no gene match. Germline V CDR1 and CDR2: SGHDT, YYEEEE. CDR3 in DNA: TGTGCCAGCAGCCAGACTAGCGGGAGTTGGGATGAGCAGTTCTTA. It is translated as CASSQTSGSWDEQFL.

To note about this clonotype: Sequence at one end of the junction differs from germline and may be a read error. This chain links TRBV6-5 with TRBJ2-1, with 15 bases matching TRBD2. This CDR3 comprises 15 residues. Per the germline V gene, CDR1 is MNHEY and CDR2 is SVGAGI. This CDR3 is CANSSRTSGRDEQFF. Here the CDR3 DNA reads TGTGCCAACAGTTCCAGGACTAGCGGGAGGGATGAGCAGTTCTTC.

Worth noting for this clonotype: A much more abundant neighbour one base away suggests this may be a read error. V is TRBV30 and J is TRBJ1-6; no clear D. V lost 1 base and J lost 10, with 11 bases in between. The CDR3 has 13 residues. Germline lookup yields CDR1 GTSNPN and CDR2 SVGIG (reference sequence). Here the CDR3 DNA reads TGTGCCTGGAGTGAACCACTCGGATCACCCCTCCACTTT. This encodes CAWSEPLGSPLHF.

Details on this clonotype: An end of the junction differs from the germline gene, which may be a read error. This sequence joins TRBV11-2 and TRBJ1-1; TRBD1 agrees at 10 bases. Germline values: CDR1 SGHAT, CDR2 FQNNGV. This CDR3 comprises 16 residues. CDR3 DNA: TGTGCCAGCAGCTTTCGACAGGGGGCTGGGGGCACTGAAGCTTCATTT. The encoded protein is CASSFRQGAGGTEASF.

Details on this clonotype: The missing conserved phenylalanine or tryptophan at the end of this CDR3 makes a read error likely. It is unclear where the CDR3 begins or ends on the DNA, so no DNA is shown, and the CDR3 is as TCRdb lists it. This chain joins TRBV4-1 and TRBJ2-1. The CDR3 length is 15 residues, termini included. Per germline, CDR1 MGHRA and CDR2 YSYEKL. The chain's CDR3 is CASSQAEGSYNEEFL.

This clonotype has only one observation. The junction departs from germline at one end; a sequencing error may be responsible. V usage is TRBV12-3 or TRBV12-4 and J usage is TRBJ2-1, with D tentatively TRBD2 (6 bases). The CDR3 is made up of 15 amino acids. CDR3 DNA sequence: TGTGCCAGCACATTGGCCCTAGCGACAGTCAATGAGCACTTCTTC. Protein sequence: CASTLALATVNEHFF.

Of note for this clonotype: The conserved phenylalanine or tryptophan normally closing the CDR3 is absent here, so this likely arose from a read error. V usage is TRBV6-5 and J usage is TRBJ2-7, with 11 bases that match TRBD2. CDR1 and CDR2 (germline): MNHEY, SVGAGI. The CDR3 totals 17 residues. The DNA of the CDR3 is TGTACCAGCAGTGATCCCCGACTAGCGGGAACCTCCTACGAGCAGTACATC. It is translated as CTSSDPRLAGTSYEQYI.

Concerning this clonotype: The junction does not match germline at one end; this may be a read error. This chain links TRBV12-3 or TRBV12-4 with TRBJ2-1; 8 nucleotides align to TRBD2. The CDR3 runs to 18 residues. The CDR3 DNA reads as TGTGCCAGCAGTTTGGAGCGGGAGTGCCGCCGATCCTACAATGAGCAGTCCTTC. Protein: CASSLERECRRSYNEQSF.

To note about this clonotype: The conserved closing phenylalanine or tryptophan is absent in this CDR3, likely reflecting a read error. This chain connects TRBV11-2 to TRBJ2-7, with 8 bases fitting TRBD2. Per germline, CDR1 SGHAT and CDR2 FQNNGV. This CDR3 region has 15 residues. The DNA of the CDR3 is TGTGCCAGTAGCTTAGATAGGGGACTAGTTCCCGGGCAGTACTTA. This translates into CASSLDRGLVPGQYL.

On this clonotype itself: Because the CDR3 is missing its conserved closing phenylalanine or tryptophan, this is likely a read error. The DNA is left out, because the CDR3 cannot be placed on it with certainty; the CDR3 is given as TCRdb lists it. The chain combines TRBV6-5 with TRBJ1-1; the table's D call, TRBD1, was not checked against the DNA. The germline V gene has CDR1 MNHEY and CDR2 SVGAGI. The CDR3 is 15 amino acids in total, end residues counted. The CDR3 reads CASRRSSGTGTETFL.

Points on this clonotype: An end of the junction differs from the germline gene, which may be a read error. This sequence joins TRBV5-1 and TRBJ2-2; tentatively, D is TRBD1 (5 bases). The CDR3 runs to 16 residues. CDR1 is SGHRS and CDR2 is YFSETQ in the germline V gene. CDR3 sequence (DNA): TGTGCCAGCAGCTTGGGGCATGGTCAGGTTTCCGGTGAGCAGTTTTTT. This sequence encodes CASSLGHGQVSGEQFF.

In the case of this clonotype: At one end, the junction sequence differs from germline, possibly due to a read error. The chain is built from TRBV7-9 and TRBJ2-5, with 7 bases lining up with TRBD2. The germline CDR1 and CDR2 sequences are SEHNR and FQNEAQ (reference sequence). The CDR3 has 14 residues. Here the CDR3 reads CASSSYLAEETQYF. The CDR3 DNA is TGTGCCAGCAGCTCTTACCTAGCGGAAGAGACCCAGTACTTT.

The chain links TRBV5-1 to TRBJ2-7; 8 positions match TRBD1. Unmatched junction bases numbered 3, after V lost 7 bases and J lost 0 bases. This CDR3 has 13 residues. The germline gives CDR1 SGHRS, CDR2 YFSETQ. CDR3 in amino acids: CASQDRASYEQYF. The CDR3 DNA sequence: TGCGCCAGCCAGGACAGGGCCTCCTACGAGCAGTACTTC. The full variable domain, completed using reference TRBV5-1 and TRBJ2-7, is KAGVTQTPRYLIKTRGQQVTLSCSPISGHRSVSWYQQTPGQGLQFLFEYFSETQRNKGNFPGRFSGRQFSNSRSEMNVSTLELGDSALYLCASQDRASYEQYFGPGTRLTVT.

This clonotype was detected many times. V is TRBV25-1 and J is TRBJ2-1, with D possibly being TRBD2 (6 bases). Germline V gives CDR1 MGHDK, CDR2 SYGVNS. The CDR3 contains 14 residues. Trimming removed 7 bases from V and 1 base from J, with 11 bases in between. This CDR3 reads CASNPGRSYNEQFF. CDR3 coding DNA: TGTGCCAGCAACCCAGGGAGGTCCTACAATGAGCAGTTCTTC.

A note on this clonotype: Germline is not matched at one junction end, which may reflect a read error. This rearrangement joins TRBV4-1 to TRBJ2-1; the match to TRBD2 covers 7 bases. The CDR3 contains 14 residues. From germline, CDR1 is MGHRA and CDR2 YSYEKL. The CDR3 DNA reads as TGTGCCAGCAGCCGAGCGCCCGGGAGGTATGAGCAGTTCTTC. It codes for CASSRAPGRYEQFF.

The chain has TRBV7-3 and TRBJ2-1, with 15 bases that match TRBD2. Trimming removed 2 bases from V and 7 bases from J; junction bases left unmatched: 3. Germline lookup yields CDR1 SGHTA and CDR2 FQGTGA. CDR3 size: 16 residues. The CDR3 nucleotides are TGTGCCAGCAGCTTAGAGGGGACTAGCGGGAGGAATGAGCAGTTCTTC. Amino acids: CASSLEGTSGRNEQFF.

This clonotype was found a few times. J is TRBJ2-7 and V is TRBV7-3; D ambiguous. The V gene's germline CDR1 is SGHTA and CDR2 FQGTGA. With 2 bases removed from V and 6 bases from J, the gap between germline ends came to 11 bases. This CDR3 has 13 residues. CDR3: CASSLQPAGEQYF. The CDR3 nucleotides are TGTGCCAGCAGCTTACAGCCGGCCGGCGAGCAGTACTTC.

This clonotype showed up just once. The junction shows a germline mismatch at one end, possibly a read error. The V and J genes are TRBV6-1 and TRBJ1-2; no reliable D call. CDR3 length: 14 residues. In germline, CDR1 is MNHNS, CDR2 SASEGT. This CDR3 is CTSSSQGLIYGYTF. DNA of the CDR3: TGTACCAGCAGTTCACAAGGCCTGATCTATGGCTACACCTTC.

About this clonotype itself: Compared with germline, one end of the junction differs, possibly owing to a read error. The chain couples TRBV11-2 to TRBJ2-7, with D possibly being TRBD2 (7 bases). CDR1 is SGHAT, CDR2 FQNNGV, per germline. The CDR3 extends over 13 amino acids. For the CDR3, the DNA is TGTACCAGCAGCCCCGGGGGGCCCTATGAGCAGTACTTC. It is translated as CTSSPGGPYEQYF.

This clonotype was recorded once. A read error may produce the germline difference seen at one junction end. In DNA, the CDR3 is TGTGCCAGCAGTTTAACTTCGGGGATCCAGGTGTATTTC. Its translation is CASSLTSGIQVYF. The V call is TRBV12-3 or TRBV12-4, the J call TRBJ2-7; D is possibly TRBD2 (5 bases). The CDR3 is made up of 13 amino acids.

V gene TRBV19 combines with J gene TRBJ1-5; TRBD1 might be the D (5 bases). V shed 7 bases and J shed 4 bases, with 17 bases lying between them. CDR3 size: 15 residues. Germline values: CDR1 LNHDA, CDR2 SQIVND (reference sequence). The DNA for the CDR3 is TGTGCCAGTACCACCAGGACATGCTTTAATCAGCCCCAGCATTTT. This sequence encodes CASTTRTCFNQPQHF.

The chain has TRBV11-3 and TRBJ2-5; TRBD2 is a possible D gene (6 bases). This CDR3 spans 14 amino acids. Trimming took off 6 bases at V and 1 base at J, with 12 bases between the two ends. Germline V gene data show CDR1 as SGHNT and CDR2 as YENEEA. CDR3 in amino acids: CASRSRDSQETQYF. The CDR3 region has the DNA TGTGCCAGCAGGAGTAGGGACTCCCAAGAGACCCAGTACTTC.

There are many counts of this clonotype. This rearrangement joins TRBV10-2 to TRBJ2-5, with 7 nucleotides matching TRBD1. The CDR3 length is 14 residues. Germline loops: CDR1 WSHSY, CDR2 SAAADI. The V gene end was trimmed by 2 bases and the J gene end by 5 bases; junction bases not matched to a gene: 5. The CDR3: CASSEGGRGETQYF. DNA for the CDR3: TGCGCCAGCAGTGAGGGCGGCAGGGGGGAGACCCAGTACTTC.